This TCR beta chain was recovered during a study of breast tumors, draining lymph nodes, adjacent tissues. Study-level results: Tumor TCR diversity was below lymph nodes but above nontumor tissue. The data were judged consistent with most tumor T cells coming from lymph node and expanding in tumor.

The CDR3 has 14 amino acids. The J segment lost 6 bases and the V segment lost 1 base, leaving 7 bases of the junction unmatched. Per germline, CDR1 DFQATT and CDR2 SNEGSKA (reference sequence). Breast cancer patients provided tissue from their axillary draining lymph nodes. This clonotype was observed once. Its antigen remains unknown. TCRdb processed the multiplex PCR reads anew with MiXCR; each CDR3 protein has one entry. The sample has roughly 110,000 distinct CDR3 sequences, less than 40% seen once; the top ten hold less than 6%. Sequencing was performed on axillary lymph node tissue. J is TRBJ2-7 and V is TRBV20-1; TRBD1 matches at 9 bases. This receptor was obtained from a female donor with breast cancer. Some clones in this sample may be carry-over from other donors' samples. The CDR3 DNA sequence: TGCAGTGCTAGAGGGGACAGGGAGTCCCCCGAGCAGTACTTC. Its protein product is CSARGDRESPEQYF.